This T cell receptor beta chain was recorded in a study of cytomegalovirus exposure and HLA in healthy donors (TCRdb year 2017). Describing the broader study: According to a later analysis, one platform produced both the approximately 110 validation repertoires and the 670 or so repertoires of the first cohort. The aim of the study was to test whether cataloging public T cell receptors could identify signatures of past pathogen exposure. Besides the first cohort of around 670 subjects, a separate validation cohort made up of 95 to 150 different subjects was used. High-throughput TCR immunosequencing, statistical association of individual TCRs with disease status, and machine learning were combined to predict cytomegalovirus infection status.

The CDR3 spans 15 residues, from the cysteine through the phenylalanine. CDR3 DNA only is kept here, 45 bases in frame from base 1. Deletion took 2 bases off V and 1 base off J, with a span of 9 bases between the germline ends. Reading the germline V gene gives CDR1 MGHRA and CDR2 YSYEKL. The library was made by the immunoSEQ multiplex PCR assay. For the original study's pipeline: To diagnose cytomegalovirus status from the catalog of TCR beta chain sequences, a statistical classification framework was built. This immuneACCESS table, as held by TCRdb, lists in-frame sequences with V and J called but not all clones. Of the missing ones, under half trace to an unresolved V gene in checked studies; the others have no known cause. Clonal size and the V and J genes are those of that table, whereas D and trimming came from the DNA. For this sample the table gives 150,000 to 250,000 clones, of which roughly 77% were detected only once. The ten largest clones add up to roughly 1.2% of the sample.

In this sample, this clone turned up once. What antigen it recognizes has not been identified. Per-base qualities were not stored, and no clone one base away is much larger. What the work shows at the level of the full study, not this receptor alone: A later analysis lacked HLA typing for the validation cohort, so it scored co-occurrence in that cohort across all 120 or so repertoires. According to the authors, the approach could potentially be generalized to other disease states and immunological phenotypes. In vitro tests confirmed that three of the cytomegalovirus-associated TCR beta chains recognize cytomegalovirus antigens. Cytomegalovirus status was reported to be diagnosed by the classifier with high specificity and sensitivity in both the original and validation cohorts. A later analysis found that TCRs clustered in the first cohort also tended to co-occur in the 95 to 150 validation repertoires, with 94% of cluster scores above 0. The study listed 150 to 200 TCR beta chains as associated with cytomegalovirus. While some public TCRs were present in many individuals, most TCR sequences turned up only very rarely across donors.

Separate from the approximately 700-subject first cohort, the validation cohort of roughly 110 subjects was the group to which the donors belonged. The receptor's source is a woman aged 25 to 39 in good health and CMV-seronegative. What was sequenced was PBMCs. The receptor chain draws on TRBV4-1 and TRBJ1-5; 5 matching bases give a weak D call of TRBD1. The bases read TGCGCCAGCAGCCAAAGACAGCTGAGCAATCAGCCCCAGCATTTT. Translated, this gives CASSQRQLSNQPQHF.